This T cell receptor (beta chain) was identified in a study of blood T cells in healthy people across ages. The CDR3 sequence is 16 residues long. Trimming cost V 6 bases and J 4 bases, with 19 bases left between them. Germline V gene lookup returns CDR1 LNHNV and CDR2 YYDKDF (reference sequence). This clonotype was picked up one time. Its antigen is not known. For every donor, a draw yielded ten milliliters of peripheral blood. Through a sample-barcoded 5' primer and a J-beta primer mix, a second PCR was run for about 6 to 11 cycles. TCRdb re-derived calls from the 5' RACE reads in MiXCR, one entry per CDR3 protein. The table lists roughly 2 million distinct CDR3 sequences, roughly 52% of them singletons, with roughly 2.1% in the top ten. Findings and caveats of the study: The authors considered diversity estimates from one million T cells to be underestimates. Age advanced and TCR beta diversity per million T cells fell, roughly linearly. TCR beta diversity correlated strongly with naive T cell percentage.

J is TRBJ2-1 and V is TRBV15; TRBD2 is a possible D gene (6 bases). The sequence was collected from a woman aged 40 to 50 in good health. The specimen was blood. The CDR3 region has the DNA TGTGCCACCAGGACACCGGGACTGCAATATTACAATGAGCAGTTCTTC. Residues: CATRTPGLQYYNEQFF.